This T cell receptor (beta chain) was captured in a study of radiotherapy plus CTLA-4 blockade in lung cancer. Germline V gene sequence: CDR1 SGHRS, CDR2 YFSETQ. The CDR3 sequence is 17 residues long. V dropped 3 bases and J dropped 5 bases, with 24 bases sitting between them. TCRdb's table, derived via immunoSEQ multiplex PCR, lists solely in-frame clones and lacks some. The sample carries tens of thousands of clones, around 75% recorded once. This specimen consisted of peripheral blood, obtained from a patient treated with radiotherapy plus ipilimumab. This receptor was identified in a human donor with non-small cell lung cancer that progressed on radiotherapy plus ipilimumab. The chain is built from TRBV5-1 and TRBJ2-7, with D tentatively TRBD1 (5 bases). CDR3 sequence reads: CASSSRTAQVLSNEQYF. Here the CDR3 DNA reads TGCGCCAGCAGCTCCCGGACCGCACAGGTTTTGTCCAACGAGCAGTACTTC. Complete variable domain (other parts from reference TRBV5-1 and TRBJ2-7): KAGVTQTPRYLIKTRGQQVTLSCSPISGHRSVSWYQQTPGQGLQFLFEYFSETQRNKGNFPGRFSGRQFSNSRSEMNVSTLELGDSALYLCASSSRTAQVLSNEQYFGPGTRLTVT.